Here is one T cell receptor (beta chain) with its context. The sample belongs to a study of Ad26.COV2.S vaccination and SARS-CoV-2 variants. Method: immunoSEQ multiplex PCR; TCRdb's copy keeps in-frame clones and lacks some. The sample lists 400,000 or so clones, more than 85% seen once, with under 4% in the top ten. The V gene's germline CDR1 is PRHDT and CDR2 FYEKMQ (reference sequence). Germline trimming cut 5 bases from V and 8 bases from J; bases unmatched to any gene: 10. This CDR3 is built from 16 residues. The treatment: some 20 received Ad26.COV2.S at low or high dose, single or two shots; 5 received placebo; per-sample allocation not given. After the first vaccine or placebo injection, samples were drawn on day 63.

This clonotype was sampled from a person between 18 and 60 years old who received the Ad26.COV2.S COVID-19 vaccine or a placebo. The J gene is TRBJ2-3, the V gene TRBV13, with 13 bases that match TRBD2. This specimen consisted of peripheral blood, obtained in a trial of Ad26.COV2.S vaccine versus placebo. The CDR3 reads CASSTRTSGGFGTQYF. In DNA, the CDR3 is TGTGCCAGCAGCACTAGGACTAGCGGGGGATTTGGTACGCAGTATTTT.